Shown below are 19 T cell receptor beta chains from a single sample sequenced in a study of blood T cell dynamics during melanoma immunotherapy. Documented time point: pre-treatment baseline. This table comes from immunoSEQ multiplex PCR, and its TCRdb copy is limited to in-frame clones, with some not included. Here the sample spans about 7,200 clones, roughly 84% being singletons. The sample consisted of blood, taken from a patient treated with checkpoint blockade. The receptors shown here come from a human donor with melanoma.

The chain combines TRBV7-6 with TRBJ2-7, with 14 positions matching TRBD2. CDR1 is SGHVS and CDR2 is FNYEAQ in the germline V gene. The CDR3 loop spans 15 amino acids. V lost 5 bases and J lost 4; bases outside the gene matches: 4. In nucleotides, the CDR3 is TGTGCCAGCAGCGGGACTAGCGGGAGTCTGTACGAGCAGTACTTC. It yields the protein CASSGTSGSLYEQYF.

The chain carries TRBV28 and TRBJ2-5; possible D gene TRBD2, 5 bases. Matching the DNA end better, TRBJ2-7 makes the J call doubtful. The CDR3 has 12 amino acids. Germline V lookup: CDR1 MDHEN, CDR2 SYDVKM. CDR3 sequence: CASSRTLLEQYF. The CDR3, as DNA: TGTGCCAGCAGTAGGACTTTGCTCGAGCAGTACTTC.

The chain has TRBV18 and TRBJ2-7; TRBD2 aligns across 10 bases. The V segment lost 2 bases and the J segment 5 bases; nucleotides outside the gene matches: 6. The germline V gene encodes CDR1 KGHSH and CDR2 LQKENI. The CDR3 length is 15 residues. This CDR3 reads CASSPRASGSNEQYF. CDR3 nucleotides: TGTGCCAGCTCACCAAGGGCTAGCGGGAGTAACGAGCAGTACTTC.

The chain combines TRBV4-2 with TRBJ2-7, with TRBD2 matching over 8 bases. Per the germline V gene, CDR1 is LGHNA and CDR2 is YNFKEQ. The CDR3 length is 17 residues. Trimming removed 0 bases from V and 2 bases from J; junction bases left unmatched: 9. CDR3 nucleotides: TGTGCCAGCAGCCAAGAGCGGTTAGCGGGGACGCCCTACGAGCAGTACTTC. Encoded protein: CASSQERLAGTPYEQYF.

This chain connects TRBV2 to TRBJ1-1; 7 positions agree with TRBD1. The CDR3 is 13 amino acids. Germline CDR1 SNHLY, CDR2 FYNNEI. V lost 7 bases and J lost 1; bases outside the gene matches: 3. In DNA form, the CDR3 reads TGTGCCAGCACCCGGACAGGGAACACTGAAGCTTTCTTT. Its protein is CASTRTGNTEAFF. The complete variable domain, with remaining parts taken from reference TRBV2 and TRBJ1-1, reads EPEVTQTPSHQVTQMGQEVILRCVPISNHLYFYWYRQILGQKVEFLVSFYNNEISEKSEIFDDQFSVERPDGSNFTLKIRSTKLEDSAMYFCASTRTGNTEAFFGQGTRLTVV.

The chain recombines TRBV7-9 with TRBJ2-7; maybe TRBD1 (5 bases). In germline, CDR1 is SEHNR, CDR2 FQNEAQ (reference sequence). The CDR3 length is 13 residues. Trimming took 5 bases from V and 0 from J, leaving 8 bases between them. CDR3 nucleotides: TGTGCCAGCAGCCCTGACAGCTCCTACGAGCAGTACTTC. Protein: CASSPDSSYEQYF.

The chain couples TRBV19 to TRBJ1-1, with D unresolved. The CDR3 runs 14 residues. V gave up 3 bases and J gave up 3 bases, with 11 bases separating them. CDR1 is LNHDA and CDR2 is SQIVND in the germline V gene (reference sequence). CDR3 sequence reads: CASSIGGRDTEAFF. The CDR3 DNA reads TGTGCCAGTAGTATTGGAGGGCGCGACACTGAAGCTTTCTTT.

This chain connects TRBV5-4 to TRBJ2-1; TRBD2 matches 8 bases. V was pared by 2 bases and J by 2 bases, with 3 bases of the junction left unmatched. The CDR3 is 15 residues long. Germline V gene data show CDR1 as SGHNT and CDR2 as YYREEE (reference sequence). CDR3 bases: TGTGCCAGCAGCTTTGGCGGGAGGCCCTACAATGAGCAGTTCTTC. It codes for CASSFGGRPYNEQFF.

V gene TRBV7-2 combines with J gene TRBJ2-1, with 8 positions matching TRBD2. The J segment lost 8 bases and the V segment lost 2 bases, leaving 8 bases of the junction unmatched. The CDR3 is 15 amino acids. Germline CDR1 is SGHTA and CDR2 is FQGNSA. CDR3: CASSLFGGRPHEQFF. The CDR3 DNA reads as TGTGCCAGCAGCTTATTTGGCGGGAGGCCCCATGAGCAGTTCTTC.

This chain links TRBV9 with TRBJ1-1; 11 bases map to TRBD1. Germline CDR1 reads SGDLS; CDR2 reads YYNGEE. The CDR3 has 14 residues. J lost 3 bases, V lost 4 bases, and 2 bases had no gene match. The CDR3: CASSRGQGDTEAFF. CDR3 DNA: TGTGCCAGCAGCCGGGGACAGGGGGACACTGAAGCTTTCTTT.

V usage is TRBV28 and J usage is TRBJ2-7, with TRBD1 matching 12 bases. Germline-derived CDR1 and CDR2 are MDHEN and SYDVKM. The V gene end was trimmed by 9 bases and the J gene end by 2 bases; junction bases not matched to a gene: 17. The CDR3 contains 18 residues. The CDR3 region has the DNA TGTGCCAGTCTGGGACAGGGGGCGTCTAGCGGGAATCCCTACGAGCAGTACTTC. Its translation: CASLGQGASSGNPYEQYF.

Written as DNA, the CDR3 is TGTGCCAGCAGTTCGAGGCGGGGGCCGGGAGAGGGCCAGTACTTC. Its protein product is CASSSRRGPGEGQYF. The rearrangement joins TRBV27 to TRBJ2-5; tentative D call: TRBD2 (7 bases). Germline CDR1 is MNHEY and CDR2 is SMNVEV (reference sequence). This CDR3 is 15 amino acids long. Deletions cut 4 bases from V and 10 bases from J, with 22 bases between.

V gene TRBV30 combines with J gene TRBJ2-5; TRBD2 aligns across 9 bases. This CDR3 is built from 14 residues. The ends lost 8 bases at V and 2 bases at J; junction bases unmatched: 9. The germline V gene has CDR1 GTSNPN and CDR2 SVGIG (reference sequence). The CDR3 protein is CAGNSGSGQETQYF. The CDR3 DNA sequence: TGTGCCGGCAATAGCGGGAGTGGACAAGAGACCCAGTACTTC.

The rearrangement uses TRBV5-1 and TRBJ2-7; 14 positions match TRBD2. J lost 6 bases, V lost 0 bases, and 5 bases had no gene match. CDR3 size: 16 residues. Germline values: CDR1 SGHRS, CDR2 YFSETQ. The CDR3 bases are TGCGCCAGCAGCTTGGAGCCCGGACTAGCGGGGGGCGAGCAGTACTTC. It encodes CASSLEPGLAGGEQYF.

The chain employs TRBV28 and TRBJ1-5; 10 bases agree with TRBD1. V shed 6 bases, J shed 1 base, and the junction held 0 bases outside the gene matches. Germline assignment: CDR1 MDHEN and CDR2 SYDVKM. The CDR3 extends over 14 amino acids. CDR3 nucleotide sequence: TGTGCCAGCAGGACAGGGGGCAGCAATCAGCCCCAGCATTTT. Translation gives CASRTGGSNQPQHF. The full variable domain, in which reference TRBV28 and TRBJ1-5 provide the parts outside the CDR3, is DVKVTQSSRYLVKRTGEKVFLECVQDMDHENMFWYRQDPGLGLRLIYFSYDVKMKEKGDIPEGYSVSREKKERFSLILESASTNQTSMYLCASRTGGSNQPQHFGDGTRLSIL.

The chain links TRBV7-9 to TRBJ2-1; D is ambiguous. V was clipped by 1 base and J by 5 bases, with 15 bases between them. The germline gives CDR1 SEHNR, CDR2 FQNEAQ (reference sequence). CDR3 size: 16 residues. The chain's CDR3 is CASSLGVGLKDNEQFF. CDR3 in DNA: TGTGCCAGCAGCTTAGGGGTAGGGCTAAAGGACAATGAGCAGTTCTTC.

The chain uses TRBV28 and TRBJ1-2, with 7 nucleotides matching TRBD1. Per the germline V gene, CDR1 is MDHEN and CDR2 is SYDVKM. The V and J ends lost 6 bases and 4 bases, in that order; junction bases with no gene match: 14. This CDR3 has 16 residues. The CDR3 nucleotides read TGTGCCAGCAGCTTTTTCGACAGGGAGGATGTCTATGGCTACACCTTC. It yields the protein CASSFFDREDVYGYTF.

The chain links TRBV28 to TRBJ2-7; 10 bases line up with TRBD1. CDR3 size: 14 residues. Trimming removed 6 bases from V and 2 bases from J; junction bases left unmatched: 4. Germline values: CDR1 MDHEN, CDR2 SYDVKM. CDR3 residues: CASRATGGPYEQYF. The CDR3 region has the DNA TGTGCCAGCAGGGCGACAGGGGGCCCCTACGAGCAGTACTTC.

V usage is TRBV2 and J usage is TRBJ1-2, with a tentative D call TRBD1 (6 bases). The CDR3 is made up of 12 amino acids. CDR1 SNHLY and CDR2 FYNNEI come from the germline V gene. The ends were cut back, 6 bases at V and 8 bases at J, with 13 bases in the middle. This CDR3 is CASSERGGGYTF. The CDR3 DNA is TGTGCCAGCAGCGAAAGGGGGGGCGGCTACACCTTC.